The 18 T cell receptor beta chains below come from one sample, sequenced in a study of T cells after yellow fever vaccination. In TCRdb, the 5' RACE reads were re-called with MiXCR into one record per CDR3 protein. The sample shows about 550,000 distinct CDR3 sequences, less than 20% of them seen only once. This sample comprised PBMCs, obtained 15 days after the yellow fever booster vaccination. The source is a man aged 25 to 40 who received the YFV17D yellow fever vaccine.

The V gene is TRBV5-1, the J gene TRBJ2-5, with D possibly matching TRBD2 (5 bases). Germline lookup yields CDR1 SGHRS and CDR2 YFSETQ. The ends were cut back, 3 bases at V and 3 bases at J, with 15 bases in the middle. This CDR3 is built from 15 residues. The CDR3 DNA reads TGCGCCAGCAGCTCTGGTATGAGGGCGGAAGAGACCCAGTACTTC. Amino acid sequence: CASSSGMRAEETQYF.

This clonotype was found a few times. The chain is built from TRBV6-1 and TRBJ2-5, with D perhaps matching TRBD1 (6 bases). The CDR3 loop spans 14 amino acids. Germline V CDR1 and CDR2: MNHNS, SASEGT. V lost 6 bases and J 5 bases, leaving 16 bases between the germline ends. CDR3 coding DNA: TGTGCCAGCAGGGCAATGGGACATCCGGAGACCCAGTACTTC. Translation: CASRAMGHPETQYF.

In this sample, this clonotype turned up a few times. The chain is built from TRBV20-1 and TRBJ2-3; 10 nucleotides line up with TRBD2. CDR1 is DFQATT and CDR2 is SNEGSKA in the germline V gene (reference sequence). This CDR3 contains 14 residues. V lost 3 bases and J lost 5; bases outside the gene matches: 5. CDR3 region: CSASRAGGRDTQYF. CDR3 coding DNA: TGCAGTGCTAGTCGAGCGGGAGGGCGAGATACGCAGTATTTT.

The chain is built from TRBV12-3 or TRBV12-4 and TRBJ2-5; D uncertain. With 4 bases removed from V and 3 bases from J, the gap between germline ends came to 12 bases. This CDR3 region has 14 residues. The CDR3 region has the DNA TGTGCCAGCAGTTCCCCTCCAGTAAAAGAGACCCAGTACTTC. The encoded protein is CASSSPPVKETQYF.

The chain employs TRBV7-9 and TRBJ2-7, with D perhaps TRBD2 (7 bases). The CDR3 totals 14 residues. Germline CDR1 reads SEHNR; CDR2 reads FQNEAQ (reference sequence). V was shortened by 6 bases and J by 5 bases, with 17 bases between the two germline ends. CDR3 nucleotide sequence: TGTGCCAGCAGTTCTGGGGGGGCGATTAACGAGCAGTACTTC. It specifies CASSSGGAINEQYF.

The CDR3 sequence is CASSRGTASFTF. In DNA form, the CDR3 reads TGTGCCAGCAGCCGCGGGACAGCCTCTTTCACCTTC. The chain uses TRBV12-3 or TRBV12-4 and TRBJ1-2, with 7 bases fitting TRBD1. V was pared by 6 bases and J by 13 bases, with 11 bases of the junction left unmatched. The CDR3 is 12 amino acids.

There are a few counts of this clonotype. The rearrangement uses TRBV9 and TRBJ2-1; TRBD1 matches at 9 bases. Germline V gives CDR1 SGDLS, CDR2 YYNGEE. Trimming removed 3 bases from V and 3 bases from J; junction bases left unmatched: 4. This CDR3 has 15 amino acids. The CDR3 reads CASSGGTGSYNEQFF. CDR3 nucleotide sequence: TGTGCCAGCAGCGGAGGGACAGGGAGCTACAATGAGCAGTTCTTC.

The chain recombines TRBV7-9 with TRBJ2-1, with unresolved D. Germline V gives CDR1 SEHNR, CDR2 FQNEAQ (reference sequence). Trimming took 5 bases from V and 2 from J, leaving 16 bases between them. The CDR3 loop spans 16 amino acids. Here the CDR3 reads CASSPLGRDPYNEQFF. The CDR3 nucleotides read TGTGCCAGCAGCCCCCTTGGGCGAGACCCCTACAATGAGCAGTTCTTC.

In its sample, this clonotype was seen a few times. The genes are TRBV7-2 and TRBJ2-2; 8 positions agree with TRBD1. Germline V lookup: CDR1 SGHTA, CDR2 FQGNSA. Unmatched junction bases numbered 7, after V lost 6 bases and J lost 4 bases. The length of the CDR3 is 15 residues. The CDR3 region has the DNA TGTGCCAGCAGTGGACAGGGCCCTAGCACCGGGGAGCTGTTTTTT. The encoded protein is CASSGQGPSTGELFF.

The gene calls are TRBV15 and TRBJ2-7; TRBD2 aligns across 7 bases. The CDR3 covers 15 residues. V dropped 0 bases and J dropped 6; count of bases not matched to a gene: 8. CDR1 LNHNV and CDR2 YYDKDF come from the germline V gene (reference sequence). The DNA of the CDR3 is TGTGCCACCAGCAGAGATCCGGGACTATCCGGCGAGCAGTACTTC. Protein: CATSRDPGLSGEQYF.

V gene TRBV5-1 combines with J gene TRBJ2-4; possible D gene TRBD1, 5 bases. CDR1 and CDR2 from the germline V gene are SGHRS and YFSETQ. Trimming pared 0 bases from V and 2 bases from J, leaving 6 bases between. This CDR3 is 14 amino acids long. The CDR3 loop is CASSLDRSKNIQYF. The CDR3 DNA follows: TGCGCCAGCAGCTTGGACAGGTCCAAAAACATTCAGTACTTC.

The chain joins TRBV4-1 to TRBJ1-1; TRBD1 matches at 7 bases. After removal of 1 base from V and 3 bases from J, the junction contained 11 bases not matched to a gene. The germline CDR1 and CDR2 sequences are MGHRA and YSYEKL. The CDR3 is made up of 17 amino acids. The CDR3 region is CASSQGLIRQGHTEAFF. The CDR3 nucleotides read TGCGCCAGCAGCCAAGGCCTAATAAGACAGGGTCACACTGAAGCTTTCTTT.

This clonotype was found a few times. CDR3 loop: CASTLGSLYEQYF. DNA of the CDR3: TGTGCCAGCACTTTGGGCAGCCTCTACGAGCAGTACTTC. The chain has TRBV12-3 or TRBV12-4 and TRBJ2-7; D call uncertain. The CDR3 is 13 residues long. Trimming took 7 bases from V and 3 from J, leaving 13 bases between them.

This clonotype was seen more than once but under ten times. The chain has TRBV29-1 and TRBJ2-7; 13 positions agree with TRBD2. This CDR3 comprises 13 residues. Losses at the gene ends were 4 bases for V and 6 bases for J; bases not matched to a gene: 3. Looked up from germline, CDR1 is SQVTM and CDR2 is ANQGSEA. Here the CDR3 reads CSVGGLAGSEQYF. Written as DNA, the CDR3 is TGCAGCGTTGGGGGACTAGCGGGAAGCGAGCAGTACTTC.

The rearrangement joins TRBV10-2 to TRBJ1-1; no firm D call. This CDR3 has 13 residues. Trimming took 0 bases from V and 2 from J, leaving 4 bases between them. CDR1 is WSHSY and CDR2 is SAAADI in the germline V gene. CDR3 protein: CASSESGNTEAFF. As DNA, the CDR3 is TGCGCCAGCAGTGAGTCGGGTAACACTGAAGCTTTCTTT.

The chain carries TRBV7-2 and TRBJ2-1; 10 bases map to TRBD2. The CDR3 contains 15 residues. Germline-derived CDR1 and CDR2 are SGHTA and FQGNSA. Unmatched junction bases numbered 10, after V lost 7 bases and J lost 7 bases. CDR3 protein: CASKLDLAGVNEQFF. CDR3 bases: TGTGCCAGCAAACTCGATCTAGCGGGAGTAAATGAGCAGTTCTTC.

J is TRBJ2-2 and V is TRBV3-1, with TRBD1 matching 10 bases. The CDR3 length is 15 residues. The germline V gene encodes CDR1 LGHDT and CDR2 YNNKEL (reference sequence). J gave up 6 bases and V 3 bases, and 4 bases lay outside the gene matches. CDR3 in amino acids: CASSQTGGAPGELFF. CDR3 coding DNA: TGTGCCAGCAGCCAGACAGGGGGCGCGCCCGGGGAGCTGTTTTTT. Full variable domain (rest looked up from reference TRBV3-1 and TRBJ2-2): DTAVSQTPKYLVTQMGNDKSIKCEQNLGHDTMYWYKQDSKKFLKIMFSYNNKELIINETVPNRFSPKSPDKAHLNLHINSLELGDSAVYFCASSQTGGAPGELFFGEGSRLTVL.

The V gene is TRBV7-9, the J gene TRBJ2-7; D ambiguous. Germline V gives CDR1 SEHNR, CDR2 FQNEAQ (reference sequence). The CDR3 is made up of 11 amino acids. Trimming stripped 4 bases from V and 5 bases from J, with 6 bases between. CDR3 DNA: TGTGCCAGCAGCTCCCAGGACGAGCAGTACTTC. It specifies CASSSQDEQYF.